These 14 T cell receptor beta chains came from one sample sequenced in a study of blood T cell repertoires in COVID-19. Some clones are missing from TCRdb's copy, which holds only in-frame ones; the method was immunoSEQ multiplex PCR. The sample holds 210,000 or so clones, 70% to 90% seen once. The sample consisted of peripheral blood. The receptors stem from a woman aged 45 to 65 with active or convalescent COVID-19.

This chain joins TRBV13 and TRBJ2-1; D unresolved. Trimming removed 6 bases at V and 3 bases at J, with 15 bases between. Germline-derived CDR1 and CDR2 are PRHDT and FYEKMQ (reference sequence). There are 15 residues in the CDR3. The CDR3 here is CASRPHELNYNEQFF. CDR3 coding DNA: TGTGCCAGCAGACCCCACGAGCTAAACTACAATGAGCAGTTCTTC.

Here the CDR3 DNA reads TGTGCCAGCAGTGAAACTCGAATTGAAGCTTTCTTT. It encodes CASSETRIEAFF. This chain links TRBV6-1 with TRBJ1-1; the D is unclear. This CDR3 has 12 amino acids. Trimming left V 2 bases short and J 7 bases short, with 8 bases between. CDR1 is MNHNS and CDR2 is SASEGT in the germline V gene.

The CDR3, as DNA: TGTGCCATCAGTGGCGATAGCGGGATAACTGAGCAGTTCTTC. This gives the protein CAISGDSGITEQFF. V is TRBV10-3 and J is TRBJ2-1, with TRBD2 matching over 8 bases. The CDR3 contains 14 residues. V shed 4 bases and J 9 bases; nucleotides not matched to a gene: 8. In germline, CDR1 is ENHRY, CDR2 SYGVKD.

This clone was detected a few times. Different DNA sequences within this sample yield the same CDR3. The chain combines TRBV6-1 with TRBJ1-3; D uncertain. This CDR3 is built from 13 residues. V was clipped by 2 bases and J by 1 base, with 3 bases between them. Per germline, CDR1 MNHNS and CDR2 SASEGT. CDR3 protein: CASSERSGNTIYF. CDR3 nucleotides: TGTGCCAGCAGTGAACGGTCTGGAAACACCATATATTTT.

This rearrangement joins TRBV6-1 to TRBJ1-6; D is unresolved. The V and J ends lost 4 bases and 4 bases respectively, with 14 bases between them. Germline CDR1 reads MNHNS; CDR2 reads SASEGT. The CDR3 is made up of 16 amino acids. CDR3 DNA: TGTGCCAGCAGTGCGTCCCCTTGGCAGTATAATTCACCCCTCCACTTT. It translates to CASSASPWQYNSPLHF.

This sequence joins TRBV5-1 and TRBJ1-2; 9 bases match TRBD1. With V trimmed by 3 bases and J by 4 bases, 7 bases remained unmatched. CDR1 SGHRS and CDR2 YFSETQ come from the germline V gene. The CDR3 runs 15 residues. CDR3 nucleotide sequence: TGCGCCAGCAGCTCGAATCCGGGACAGGGCTATGGCTACACCTTC. It specifies CASSSNPGQGYGYTF.

The rearrangement joins TRBV6-6 to TRBJ1-1; the D is unclear. CDR1 is MNHNY and CDR2 is SVGAGI in the germline V gene (reference sequence). V gave up 6 bases and J gave up 7 bases, with 12 bases separating them. The CDR3 loop spans 12 amino acids. The CDR3 protein is CASSSLVVEAFF. DNA for the CDR3: TGTGCCAGCAGCTCTTTAGTTGTTGAAGCTTTCTTT.

The CDR3 loop is CASGLGSGGSEAFF. Written as DNA, the CDR3 is TGTGCTAGTGGTTTGGGATCAGGGGGCTCTGAAGCTTTCTTT. The J gene is TRBJ1-1, the V gene TRBV12-5; 8 bases agree with TRBD1. In germline, CDR1 is LGHNT, CDR2 FRNRAP. CDR3 size: 14 residues. Germline trimming cut 1 base from V and 6 bases from J; bases unmatched to any gene: 4.

This clone was counted a few times. The genes are TRBV7-3 and TRBJ2-4, with D possibly TRBD2 on 6 matching bases. Trimming left V 5 bases short and J 4 bases short, with 15 bases between. CDR1 and CDR2 from the germline V gene are SGHTA and FQGTGA. CDR3 length: 15 amino acids. The CDR3 reads CASSPVGGMKNIQYF. CDR3 DNA sequence: TGTGCCAGCAGCCCCGTTGGGGGGATGAAAAACATTCAGTACTTC.

This clone was recorded only once. The rearrangement joins TRBV7-9 to TRBJ1-6; a possible D gene is TRBD1 (5 bases). V was shortened by 5 bases and J by 2 bases, with 13 bases between the two germline ends. Germline V CDR1 and CDR2: SEHNR, FQNEAQ (reference sequence). The CDR3 covers 16 residues. The DNA for the CDR3 is TGTGCCAGCAGCCGGGACTTCCCGACCTATAATTCACCCCTCCACTTT. Translating it yields CASSRDFPTYNSPLHF.

The sample holds one count of this clone. This chain links TRBV7-9 with TRBJ2-3; D uncertain. Trimming left V 2 bases short and J 3 bases short, with 6 bases between. This CDR3 is built from 13 residues. Germline CDR1 SEHNR, CDR2 FQNEAQ (reference sequence). The chain's CDR3 is CASSLMRTDTQYF. CDR3 sequence (DNA): TGTGCCAGCAGCTTAATGAGGACAGATACGCAGTATTTT.

The chain couples TRBV7-2 to TRBJ2-5, with D possibly TRBD2 on 6 matching bases. Germline CDR1 is SGHTA and CDR2 is FQGNSA. The CDR3 consists of 15 residues. The V end lost 1 base, the J end lost 5 bases, and 14 bases lay between the germline ends. The CDR3, as DNA: TGTGCCAGCAGCTTAGAGGCGGGAACGGGTGAGACCCAGTACTTC. Its protein is CASSLEAGTGETQYF.

The chain uses TRBV6-6 and TRBJ1-1, with a tentative D call TRBD1 (5 bases). This CDR3 has 16 residues. Germline CDR1 is MNHNY and CDR2 is SVGAGI (reference sequence). V was clipped by 1 base and J by 7 bases, with 19 bases between them. CDR3 coding DNA: TGTGCCAGCAGTTACTTCCGGAGGGGTGTCGAGGATGAAGCTTTCTTT. Protein product: CASSYFRRGVEDEAFF.

The V and J genes are TRBV19 and TRBJ2-3, with TRBD2 matching over 10 bases. The CDR3 spans 15 residues. Germline values: CDR1 LNHDA, CDR2 SQIVND (reference sequence). Trimming at V came to 4 bases and at J to 0 bases, leaving 1 base not matched to a gene. The CDR3 loop reads CASSTSGSSTDTQYF. CDR3 in DNA: TGTGCCAGTAGTACTAGCGGGAGCAGCACAGATACGCAGTATTTT.